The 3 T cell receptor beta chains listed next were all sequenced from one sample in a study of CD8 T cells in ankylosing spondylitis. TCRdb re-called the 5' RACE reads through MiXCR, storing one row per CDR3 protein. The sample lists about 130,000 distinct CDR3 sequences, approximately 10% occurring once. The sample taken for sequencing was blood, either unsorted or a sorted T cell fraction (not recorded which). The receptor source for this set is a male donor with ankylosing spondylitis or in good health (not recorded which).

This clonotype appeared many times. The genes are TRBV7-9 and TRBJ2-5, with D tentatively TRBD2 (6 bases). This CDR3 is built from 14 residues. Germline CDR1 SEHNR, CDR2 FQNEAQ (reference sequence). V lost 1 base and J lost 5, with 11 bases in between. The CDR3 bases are TGTGCCAGCAGCTTAGTCGGGAGCTGGGAGACCCAGTACTTC. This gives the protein CASSLVGSWETQYF.

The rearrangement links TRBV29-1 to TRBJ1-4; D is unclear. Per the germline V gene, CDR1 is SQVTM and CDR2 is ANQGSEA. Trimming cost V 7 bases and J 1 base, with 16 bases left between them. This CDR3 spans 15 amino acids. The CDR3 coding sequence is TGCAGCGCCAGCTTCCTAGGAAAAACTAATGAAAAACTGTTTTTT. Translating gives CSASFLGKTNEKLFF.

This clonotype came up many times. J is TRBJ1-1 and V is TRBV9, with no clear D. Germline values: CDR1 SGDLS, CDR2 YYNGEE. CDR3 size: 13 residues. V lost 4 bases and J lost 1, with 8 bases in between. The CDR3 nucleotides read TGTGCCAGCAGCCCTACTGGGAACACTGAAGCTTTCTTT. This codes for CASSPTGNTEAFF.